This T cell receptor (beta chain) originates from a study of vaccination and CD4 T cells after COVID-19. The overall study: Two of the convalescents were Hispanic, and convalescents were six males and four females.

The Oncomine TCR Beta short-read assay generated sequence data from the DNA of cultured CD4+ T cells. MiXCR, run by TCRdb on the PCR reads, gives a single entry per CDR3 protein. Among fewer than 30,000 distinct CDR3 sequences listed, about 40% were seen once. Stated time point: late sampling 161 to 241 days after vaccination in a few convalescent patients. Treatment of the sample: roughly nine-day PBMC culture with coronavirus spike peptide pools or control peptides (ViraFEST assay). As regards this clonotype: Its antigen remains unknown.

The clonotype originates from a human donor who had recovered from COVID-19. The material was CD4+ T cells from blood, cultured in vitro, obtained about 7 months after SARS-CoV-2 vaccination.

CDR3 in amino acids: CASSLGLSVNSNQPQHF. The CDR3, as DNA: TGTGCCAGCAGCTTAGGCTTATCGGTGAATAGCAATCAGCCCCAGCATTTT. The rearrangement uses TRBV5-8 and TRBJ1-5; D uncertain. V was clipped by 2 bases and J by 0 bases, with 15 bases between them. Germline CDR1 SGHTS, CDR2 YDEGEE. The CDR3 sequence is 17 residues long.